Listed below are T cell receptor beta chains from one sample, sequenced in a study of vaccination and CD4 T cells after COVID-19. These TCRs are of unknown antigen specificity. TCRdb independently ran MiXCR on the PCR reads; one entry per CDR3 protein. The sample has approximately 21,000 distinct CDR3 sequences, about 44% seen once; the top ten hold roughly 25%. The sequencing used CD4+ T cells from blood, cultured in vitro, collected before SARS-CoV-2 vaccination. Every receptor here comes from a human donor who had recovered from COVID-19. Each CDR3 is given with its conserved first and last residue. D genes are given only for firm matches. The size of a clone is reported for some rows only, either as once, few or many, or as a class for expanded clones.

TRBJ2-5,few,TRBV7-2,.,CASSLAGRGIETQYF,TGTGCCAGCAGCTTAGCTGGTCGTGGCATCGAGACCCAGTACTTC
TRBJ1-5,.,TRBV6-5,.,CASSYSDGSSNQPQHF,TGTGCCAGCAGTTACTCGGACGGCAGTAGCAATCAGCCCCAGCATTTT
TRBJ2-7,.,TRBV20-1,TRBD2,CSARAPSGEQYF,TGCAGTGCTAGAGCCCCTAGCGGGGAGCAGTACTTC
TRBJ2-2,.,TRBV19,TRBD1,CASRTPGGKVGELFF,TGTGCCAGTAGGACCCCAGGGGGAAAGGTCGGGGAGCTGTTTTTT
TRBJ1-5,.,TRBV2,TRBD1,CASSEDRGRQPQHF,TGTGCCAGCAGCGAGGACAGGGGAAGGCAGCCCCAGCATTTT
TRBJ1-5,.,TRBV20-1,.,CSARTDLSNQPQHF,TGCAGTGCCAGGACAGACCTTAGCAATCAGCCCCAGCATTTT
TRBJ2-5,.,TRBV6-1,.,CASSRYSGETQYF,TGTGCCAGCAGCCGCTACTCTGGGGAGACCCAGTACTTC
TRBJ2-3,.,TRBV20-1,TRBD2,CSARLAGVTDTQYF,TGCAGTGCTAGACTAGCGGGGGTGACAGATACGCAGTATTTT
TRBJ1-1,.,TRBV18,.,CASSPTQGSNTEAFF,TGTGCCAGCTCACCAACACAGGGATCGAACACTGAAGCTTTCTTT
TRBJ2-7,.,TRBV7-2,TRBD1,CASSPRDRSYEQYF,TGCGCCAGCAGCCCCCGGGACAGATCCTACGAGCAGTACTTC
TRBJ2-2,few,TRBV7-2,TRBD2,CASSRGLAGVTGELFF,TGTGCCAGCAGCAGGGGACTAGCGGGAGTCACCGGGGAGCTGTTTTTT
TRBJ2-2,.,TRBV14,.,CASSLRLGSDTGELFF,TGTGCCAGCAGCCTACGTTTGGGTTCGGACACCGGGGAGCTGTTTTTT
TRBJ1-2,.,TRBV12-3/TRBV12-4,.,CASSSTRNEKGYTF,TGTGCCAGCAGTTCTACAAGGAATGAGAAAGGCTACACCTTC
TRBJ1-1,few,TRBV7-9,.,CASSLVDTTEAFF,TGTGCCAGCAGCTTAGTAGATACCACTGAAGCTTTCTTT
TRBJ1-5,.,TRBV25-1,.,CASSVEGGQPQHF,TGTGCCAGCAGTGTCGAAGGGGGTCAGCCCCAGCATTTT
TRBJ2-5,.,TRBV18,.,CASSHDYLQETQYF,TGTGCCAGCTCACACGACTATTTACAAGAGACCCAGTACTTC
TRBJ1-2,.,TRBV6-1,TRBD1,CASSDRDRGVSGYTF,TGTGCCAGCAGTGACCGGGACAGGGGCGTTTCGGGCTACACCTTC
TRBJ1-2,.,TRBV5-8,TRBD1,CASSLDLTGGNYGYTF,TGTGCCAGCAGCTTGGATCTAACAGGGGGCAACTATGGCTACACCTTC
TRBJ2-3,.,TRBV5-4,TRBD1,CASTGGQGAYTQYF,TGTGCCAGCACCGGGGGACAGGGAGCTTATACGCAGTATTTT
TRBJ1-2,.,TRBV20-1,TRBD1,CSAGLTGARADYGYTF,TGCAGTGCTGGACTGACAGGGGCGAGGGCGGACTATGGCTACACCTTC
TRBJ2-7,.,TRBV12-3/TRBV12-4,.,CASSSDSYEQYF,TGTGCCAGCAGTTCGGACAGCTACGAGCAGTACTTC
TRBJ2-2,few,TRBV10-1,TRBD2,CASSVERGNTGELFF,TGCGCCAGCAGTGTGGAGCGGGGGAACACCGGGGAGCTGTTTTTT
TRBJ1-1,.,TRBV7-9,.,CASSLMNTEAFF,TGTGCCAGCAGCCTAATGAACACTGAAGCTTTCTTT
TRBJ2-1,.,TRBV11-3,.,CASRGSSYNEQFF,TGTGCCAGCAGGGGGAGCTCCTACAATGAGCAGTTCTTC
TRBJ2-7,.,TRBV7-2,TRBD2,CASSSAGGVSYEQYF,TGTGCCAGCAGCTCAGCCGGGGGGGTCTCCTACGAGCAGTACTTC
TRBJ2-6,.,TRBV11-2,TRBD1,CASSEGTGGPGANVLTF,TGTGCCAGCAGCGAGGGGACAGGGGGACCTGGGGCCAACGTCCTGACTTTC